Listed here are 22 T cell receptor beta chains from one sample, sequenced in a study of regulatory T cells in long-lasting Graves disease. Through Arm-PCR of CDR3 regions and iRepertoire HTBI primers, TCR beta libraries were built. TCRdb itself ran the multiplex PCR reads through MiXCR, one entry per CDR3 protein. The repertoire includes over 650,000 distinct CDR3 sequences, around 30% of them detected once, and about two fifths sits in the top ten. Time point reported: persistent/refractory GD, antithyroid drugs over 5 years with positive TRAb. RNA isolated from PBMCs was used to make the TCR library. The sequencing used peripheral blood mononuclear cells (PBMCs), collected when the disease was refractory, from a patient treated with antithyroid drugs. The receptors here all came from a female donor with Graves disease.

The genes are TRBV5-1 and TRBJ1-5; 8 bases are a match to TRBD1. Germline lookup yields CDR1 SGHRS and CDR2 YFSETQ. Trimming cost V 0 bases and J 2 bases; bases outside gene matches: 7. This CDR3 contains 17 residues. CDR3 amino acids: CASSLVPGGLGNQPQHF. CDR3 DNA sequence: TGCGCCAGCAGCTTGGTGCCAGGGGGCTTGGGCAATCAGCCCCAGCATTTT.

This clonotype came up a few times. The chain combines TRBV20-1 with TRBJ1-5; 8 nucleotides match TRBD1. V was pared by 6 bases and J by 0 bases, with 7 bases of the junction left unmatched. The CDR3 has 15 residues. Germline V gene lookup returns CDR1 DFQATT and CDR2 SNEGSKA (reference sequence). The CDR3 spells CSAPTGDYSNQPQHF. DNA for the CDR3: TGCAGTGCCCCGACAGGGGATTATAGCAATCAGCCCCAGCATTTT.

There are a few counts of this clonotype. The rearrangement uses TRBV19 and TRBJ1-1, with 7 bases identical to TRBD1. The CDR3 length is 15 residues. V dropped 4 bases and J dropped 6; count of bases not matched to a gene: 11. Germline assignment: CDR1 LNHDA and CDR2 SQIVND (reference sequence). The CDR3 DNA is TGTGCCAGTAGTACGGGCCCGACAGGGCAAGCTGAAGCTTTCTTT. Encoded protein: CASSTGPTGQAEAFF.

This sequence joins TRBV6-1 and TRBJ1-1; 11 bases are shared with TRBD1. This CDR3 contains 14 residues. J gave up 11 bases and V 7 bases, and 12 bases lay outside the gene matches. Germline loops: CDR1 MNHNS, CDR2 SASEGT. CDR3 coding DNA: TGTGCCAGCAAACCCGGGACAGGGGGAAGAGGGGCTTTCTTT. The encoded protein is CASKPGTGGRGAFF.

The chain combines TRBV30 with TRBJ1-2, with 7 bases matching TRBD1. The junction had 8 bases not matched to a gene; V was cut back by 0 bases and J by 4 bases. This CDR3 comprises 15 residues. Germline-derived CDR1 and CDR2 are GTSNPN and SVGIG (reference sequence). CDR3 DNA sequence: TGTGCCTGGAGTGTACGGGGGACAGCGATCTATGGCTACACCTTC. This gives the protein CAWSVRGTAIYGYTF.

This clonotype was seen only a few times. The chain combines TRBV19 with TRBJ2-7, with D possibly matching TRBD2 (6 bases). V lost 3 bases to trimming and J lost 4 bases, with 16 bases between them. The germline CDR1 and CDR2 sequences are LNHDA and SQIVND (reference sequence). CDR3 length: 15 amino acids. The CDR3: CASSIGDSRIYEQYF. CDR3 bases: TGTGCCAGTAGTATCGGGGACTCGAGAATTTACGAGCAGTACTTC. The full variable domain, its missing parts supplied by reference TRBV19 and TRBJ2-7, is DGGITQSPKYLFRKEGQNVTLSCEQNLNHDAMYWYRQDPGQGLRLIYYSQIVNDFQKGDIAEGYSVSREKKESFPLTVTSAQKNPTAFYLCASSIGDSRIYEQYFGPGTRLTVT.

As regards this clonotype: This may be a read error, as it is one base from a much larger clone. CDR3: CANLVQDNYGYTF. The DNA of the CDR3 is TGTGCCAACCTTGTACAGGATAACTATGGCTACACCTTC. The chain carries TRBV2 and TRBJ1-2; D is perhaps TRBD1 (5 bases). Germline V CDR1 and CDR2: SNHLY, FYNNEI. CDR3 length: 13 amino acids. Between the trimmed V and J ends, which lost 10 bases and 1 base, there was a span of 13 bases.

This clonotype came up a few times. The J gene is TRBJ1-1, the V gene TRBV2; TRBD1 is a possible D gene (6 bases). V was trimmed by 6 bases and J by 0 bases, leaving 8 bases between them. Germline assignment: CDR1 SNHLY and CDR2 FYNNEI. The length of the CDR3 is 13 residues. For the CDR3, the DNA is TGTGCCAGCAGCGGGACAATGAACACTGAAGCTTTCTTT. It specifies CASSGTMNTEAFF.

The CDR3 protein is CSARGDGSTDTQYF. CDR3 bases: TGCAGTGCTAGAGGGGACGGCAGCACAGATACGCAGTATTTT. The chain has TRBV20-1 and TRBJ2-3; D possibly uses TRBD1 or TRBD2 (5 bases each). This CDR3 is built from 14 residues. V dropped 1 base and J dropped 0 bases, with 8 bases sitting between them. Per the germline V gene, CDR1 is DFQATT and CDR2 is SNEGSKA (reference sequence).

The sample holds a few counts of this clonotype. The rearrangement uses TRBV13 and TRBJ2-7; the match to TRBD2 covers 8 bases. The V segment lost 5 bases and the J segment 5 bases; nucleotides outside the gene matches: 8. CDR1 is PRHDT, CDR2 FYEKMQ, per germline (reference sequence). This CDR3 region has 14 residues. CDR3: CASSQGGAGDEQYF. CDR3 DNA: TGTGCCAGCAGCCAGGGAGGAGCGGGAGACGAGCAGTACTTC.

V and J are TRBV7-2 and TRBJ1-4, with D possibly matching TRBD1 (6 bases). The germline gives CDR1 SGHTA, CDR2 FQGNSA. The CDR3 is made up of 15 amino acids. Between the trimmed V and J ends, which lost 5 bases and 6 bases, there was a span of 16 bases. CDR3 DNA: TGTGCCAGCAGCCAAAGTGGGGACATTTATGAAAAACTGTTTTTT. Translating it yields CASSQSGDIYEKLFF.

This clonotype was observed a few times. This rearrangement joins TRBV27 to TRBJ1-5, with D perhaps TRBD1 (5 bases). CDR3 length equals 16 residues. The V gene lost 3 bases and the J gene lost 0 bases, with 12 bases spanning the gap. Per the germline V gene, CDR1 is MNHEY and CDR2 is SMNVEV (reference sequence). The CDR3 region is CASSFGGGGSNQPQHF. The CDR3 nucleotides are TGTGCCAGCAGTTTCGGGGGGGGGGGTAGCAATCAGCCCCAGCATTTT.

The V gene is TRBV28, the J gene TRBJ2-7; the D gene is possibly TRBD1 (6 bases). Germline CDR1 reads MDHEN; CDR2 reads SYDVKM. This CDR3 has 17 residues. The ends were cut back, 1 base at V and 8 bases at J, with 24 bases in the middle. CDR3 in amino acids: CASSLSGWGRGELQQYF. The CDR3 coding sequence is TGTGCCAGCAGTTTATCCGGATGGGGCAGGGGAGAATTACAGCAGTACTTC.

This clonotype was seen ten or more times. The chain uses TRBV2 and TRBJ2-7; weak D call: TRBD1 (6 bases). This CDR3 spans 15 amino acids. Germline CDR1 SNHLY, CDR2 FYNNEI. V lost 6 bases and J 0 bases, leaving 15 bases between the germline ends. DNA of the CDR3: TGTGCCAGCAGACGAGGACAGACCTACTCCTACGAGCAGTACTTC. Translating gives CASRRGQTYSYEQYF.

CDR3 DNA: TGTGCCAGCATCAATGTCGCCGGGACAGGGCGGACCGGGGAGCTGTTTTTT. It is translated as CASINVAGTGRTGELFF. The chain is built from TRBV2 and TRBJ2-2; 9 bases line up with TRBD1. Germline CDR1 is SNHLY and CDR2 is FYNNEI. Germline trimming cut 7 bases from V and 5 bases from J; bases unmatched to any gene: 14. CDR3 size: 17 residues.

Concerning this clonotype itself: At one of its ends the junction is not consistent with the germline gene, which may arise from a read error. CDR3 DNA sequence: TGCAGCGCCGATTCTGACAGGGAAGAGACCCAGCACTTC. It translates to CSADSDREETQHF. The chain joins TRBV29-1 to TRBJ2-5; 7 nucleotides line up with TRBD1. From germline, CDR1 is SQVTM and CDR2 ANQGSEA. The CDR3 runs to 13 residues. The whole variable domain, remainder taken from reference TRBV29-1 and TRBJ2-5, is SAVISQKPSRDICQRGTSLTIQCQVDSQVTMMFWYRQQPGQSLTLIATANQGSEATYESGFVIDKFPISRPNLTFSTLTVSNMSPEDSSIYLCSADSDREETQHFGPGTRLLVL.

This clonotype was counted at least ten times. The chain joins TRBV20-1 to TRBJ2-4; weak D call: TRBD1 (5 bases). V lost 0 bases and J lost 3, with 12 bases in between. The length of the CDR3 is 15 residues. Germline-derived CDR1 and CDR2 are DFQATT and SNEGSKA (reference sequence). This chain's CDR3 is CSARDRVLGKNIQYF. CDR3 coding DNA: TGCAGTGCTAGAGACAGGGTCTTGGGCAAAAACATTCAGTACTTC.

This clonotype appeared a few times. The rearrangement links TRBV7-9 to TRBJ2-4, with a weak D call TRBD1 (6 bases). The CDR3 has 13 amino acids. From germline, CDR1 is SEHNR and CDR2 FQNEAQ (reference sequence). V lost 7 bases and J lost 3, with 10 bases in between. The CDR3 bases are TGTGCCAGCATGGGGGCAGGCAAAAACATTCAGTACTTC. Its translation is CASMGAGKNIQYF.

This clonotype turned up a few times. This chain links TRBV9 with TRBJ2-7; 11 positions agree with TRBD2. Germline V lookup: CDR1 SGDLS, CDR2 YYNGEE. CDR3 size: 16 residues. After removal of 0 bases from V and 5 bases from J, the junction contained 7 bases not matched to a gene. The chain's CDR3 is CASSVATSGNQHEQYF. CDR3 bases: TGTGCCAGCAGCGTAGCGACTAGCGGGAACCAACACGAGCAGTACTTC.

This clonotype is a singleton in its sample. The rearrangement links TRBV6-1 to TRBJ1-1; the D gene is possibly TRBD1 (5 bases). Germline V CDR1 and CDR2: MNHNS, SASEGT. There are 12 residues in the CDR3. Trimming took off 5 bases at V and 11 bases at J, with 15 bases between the two ends. CDR3 amino acids: CASSPRGERAFF. CDR3 DNA: TGTGCCAGCAGTCCCCGGGGGGAGAGGGCTTTCTTT.

The V and J genes are TRBV5-1 and TRBJ2-3; 12 bases match TRBD2. Germline loops: CDR1 SGHRS, CDR2 YFSETQ. The CDR3 extends over 16 amino acids. Unmatched junction bases numbered 5, after V lost 3 bases and J lost 3 bases. The CDR3 sequence: CASSSLAGGRTDTQYF. The CDR3 nucleotides read TGCGCCAGCAGCTCCCTAGCGGGAGGGAGAACAGATACGCAGTATTTT.

This clonotype was counted between two and nine times. This chain connects TRBV30 to TRBJ2-4, with 9 bases fitting TRBD1. Germline CDR1 GTSNPN, CDR2 SVGIG (reference sequence). This CDR3 is built from 13 residues. Losses at the gene ends were 3 bases for V and 8 bases for J; bases not matched to a gene: 5. The CDR3 bases are TGTGCCTGGAGGGGGGGACAGGGAGACATTCAGTACTTC. It yields the protein CAWRGGQGDIQYF.